One sample yielded the 5 T cell receptor beta chains listed below, sequenced in a study of cytomegalovirus exposure and HLA in healthy donors. The PCR used 60 Vbeta and 13 Jbeta primers. The data were produced by immunoSEQ multiplex PCR, yet TCRdb's version contains in-frame clones alone and is incomplete. The table lists about 100,000 clones, more than 75% of them singletons. The sequenced sample consisted of PBMCs. These receptors all stem from a woman in her sixties or seventies in good health and CMV-seronegative.

The chain combines TRBV5-6 with TRBJ1-3; 9 bases agree with TRBD1. The germline V gene encodes CDR1 SGHDT and CDR2 YYEEEE. The CDR3 sequence is 19 residues long. The junction had 14 bases not matched to a gene; V was cut back by 4 bases and J by 0 bases. The CDR3 bases are TGTGCCAGCAGCCGCCCGGGACAGGGATCTGTCCGCTCTGGAAACACCATATATTTT. Protein product: CASSRPGQGSVRSGNTIYF.

The chain employs TRBV28 and TRBJ1-5, with 8 nucleotides matching TRBD1. This CDR3 has 14 residues. Germline loops: CDR1 MDHEN, CDR2 SYDVKM. V lost 6 bases and J lost 3; bases outside the gene matches: 4. The CDR3 region has the DNA TGTGCCAGCAGCCCCAGGGGGCTCAATCAGCCCCAGCATTTT. Translated: CASSPRGLNQPQHF.

The sample holds one count of this clone. The rearrangement joins TRBV29-1 to TRBJ1-2, with D maybe TRBD1 (6 bases). Germline CDR1 reads SQVTM; CDR2 reads ANQGSEA. The CDR3 has 12 amino acids. Trimming pared 2 bases from V and 7 bases from J, leaving 11 bases between. The CDR3 sequence: CSVERDTRGYTF. CDR3 DNA: TGCAGCGTTGAAAGGGACACCCGTGGCTACACCTTC.

This clone has just one count. The chain employs TRBV7-8 and TRBJ2-1; 10 nucleotides match TRBD2. The CDR3 loop spans 17 amino acids. Per germline, CDR1 SGHVS and CDR2 FQNEAQ. The V segment lost 1 base and the J segment 8 bases; nucleotides outside the gene matches: 11. CDR3 sequence: CASSLVATSGFIDEQFF. For the CDR3, the DNA is TGTGCCAGCAGCTTAGTGGCGACTAGCGGGTTTATAGATGAGCAGTTCTTC.

This chain connects TRBV6-5 to TRBJ2-4; TRBD2 is a possible D gene (6 bases). V gave up 4 bases and J gave up 6 bases, with 16 bases separating them. CDR3 size: 15 residues. Germline loops: CDR1 MNHEY, CDR2 SVGAGI. Written as DNA, the CDR3 is TGTGCCAGCAGTTCCGATACTAGCTACGGAAACATTCAGTACTTC. This encodes CASSSDTSYGNIQYF.